This entry describes one T cell receptor beta chain. The sample originates from a study of T cells after somatic rescue of genetic block. The data were produced by immunoSEQ multiplex PCR, yet TCRdb's version contains in-frame clones alone and is incomplete. There are roughly 65,000 clones in the sample; about 90% occur only once, and roughly 2.8% lies in the top ten. Trimming took 5 bases from V and 6 from J, leaving 17 bases between them. Germline V gene sequence: CDR1 MNHEY, CDR2 SVGAGI. The CDR3 is 14 amino acids. The chain is built from TRBV6-5 and TRBJ2-7; the D call may be TRBD1 or TRBD2 (5 bases each). This receptor was taken from a man between 40 and 49 years old. The sequenced sample was peripheral blood mononuclear cells (PBMCs). The CDR3 coding sequence is TGTGCCAGCAGTACTCTCGGGGCTACGGGCGAGCAGTACTTC. It translates to CASSTLGATGEQYF.